The clone carrying this TCR beta chain was counted many times. Its specificity is not known. Donors comprised healthy HIV-negative adults lacking recent acute infections or vaccinations. These data originate in a study of shared clonotypes between healthy human individuals. Germline CDR1 and CDR2: GTSNPN and SVGIG (reference sequence). This CDR3 comprises 13 residues. Trimming took 6 bases from V and 5 from J; bases not matched to a gene: 7. Genomic DNA belonging to each subset was distributed in equal measure over several immunoSEQ plates. Here immunoSEQ multiplex PCR was the method, and the copy in TCRdb shows in-frame clones only, minus some. The profile shows about 1.1 million clones, around 82% of them singletons. Whole-study results and caveats: Apart from blood, nothing was sampled; tissue repertoires likely differ.

The source is a man aged 18 to 29 in good health. Some clones in this sample may be carry-over from other donors' samples. V and J are TRBV30 and TRBJ2-3; 8 nucleotides match TRBD2. The sample consisted of memory CD4+ T cells from PBMCs. Subset specified: CD45RA-negative fraction. CDR3 nucleotides: TGTGCCTGCGAGGCGGGAGGCGGAGATACGCAGTATTTT. The encoded protein is CACEAGGGDTQYF.